This record covers a single T cell receptor beta chain. The antigen remains undetermined. Assay used: immunoSEQ multiplex PCR; TCRdb lists only in-frame clones, some missing. The top ten hold over 1.1% of the sample, which has more than 70,000 clones, more than 70% seen once. The data derive from a study of lymphopenia after photon versus proton radiotherapy. Findings and limits, study-wide: After lymphocyte nadir, photon-treated repertoires showed oligoclonal expansion, especially CD8+ Temra. In patients who died, overall survival fell as post-nadir TCR diversity dropped more. Only patients who died were analyzed for survival; proton advantage is unproven.

Deletions cut 0 bases from V and 2 bases from J, with 8 bases between. CDR1 and CDR2 (germline): SEHNR, FQNEAQ (reference sequence). This CDR3 comprises 15 residues. Sequenced here: peripheral blood, sampled from a patient treated with proton-based radiotherapy. The chain combines TRBV7-9 with TRBJ1-3, with a weak D call TRBD1 (5 bases). The TCR originated in a man between 60 and 70 years old with pancreatic cancer. The CDR3 loop is CASSLAGGTGNTIYF. In DNA form, the CDR3 reads TGTGCCAGCAGCTTAGCGGGGGGTACTGGAAACACCATATATTTT.